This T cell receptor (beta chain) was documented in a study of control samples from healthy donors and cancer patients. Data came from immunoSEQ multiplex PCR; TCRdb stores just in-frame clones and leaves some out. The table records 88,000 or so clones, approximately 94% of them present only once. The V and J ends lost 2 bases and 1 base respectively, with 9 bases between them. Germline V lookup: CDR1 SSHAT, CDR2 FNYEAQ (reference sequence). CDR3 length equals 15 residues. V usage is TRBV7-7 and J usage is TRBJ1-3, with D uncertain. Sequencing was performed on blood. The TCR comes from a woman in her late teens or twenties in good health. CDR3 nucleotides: TGTGCCAGCAGCTTAATGTGGGGATCTGGAAACACCATATATTTT. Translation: CASSLMWGSGNTIYF.